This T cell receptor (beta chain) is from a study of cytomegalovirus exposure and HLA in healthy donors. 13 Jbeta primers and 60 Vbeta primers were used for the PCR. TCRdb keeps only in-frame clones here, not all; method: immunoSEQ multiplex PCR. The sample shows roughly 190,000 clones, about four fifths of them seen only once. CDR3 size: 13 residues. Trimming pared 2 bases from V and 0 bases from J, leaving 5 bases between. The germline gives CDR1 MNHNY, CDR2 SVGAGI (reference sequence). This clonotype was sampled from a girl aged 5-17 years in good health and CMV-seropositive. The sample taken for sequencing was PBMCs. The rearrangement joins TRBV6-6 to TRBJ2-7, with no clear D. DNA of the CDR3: TGTGCCAGCAGTTACCCAGACTCCTACGAGCAGTACTTC. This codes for CASSYPDSYEQYF.